Shown below are 32 T cell receptor beta chains from a single sample sequenced in a study of blood T cells in healthy people across ages. The authors ran a second PCR of 7 to 11 cycles using a sample-barcoded 5' primer and a J-beta primer mix. TCRdb re-called the 5' RACE reads with MiXCR, one entry per CDR3 protein. The data contain 1.5 million to 2 million distinct CDR3 sequences, roughly 30% of them singletons. The sample taken for sequencing was blood. All receptors derive from a woman aged 25-40 years in good health.

The chain recombines TRBV7-9 with TRBJ1-4; TRBD1 matches at 7 bases. The J segment lost 4 bases and the V segment lost 5 bases, leaving 7 bases of the junction unmatched. The germline V gene has CDR1 SEHNR and CDR2 FQNEAQ (reference sequence). This CDR3 contains 15 residues. Written as DNA, the CDR3 is TGTGCCAGCAGCGTACAAGCAGGGGGTAATGAAAAACTGTTTTTT. This translates into CASSVQAGGNEKLFF.

This clonotype was counted a few times. The chain employs TRBV7-2 and TRBJ2-7, with 11 bases fitting TRBD2. Germline V gene sequence: CDR1 SGHTA, CDR2 FQGNSA. Trimming removed 5 bases from V and 6 bases from J; junction bases left unmatched: 6. The CDR3 spans 14 residues. CDR3 sequence reads: CASSRLAGLFEQYF. The DNA of the CDR3 is TGTGCCAGCAGCCGACTAGCGGGATTATTCGAGCAGTACTTC.

The chain couples TRBV6-6 to TRBJ1-4, with D unresolved. CDR3 size: 16 residues. The germline CDR1 and CDR2 sequences are MNHNY and SVGAGI (reference sequence). V lost 7 bases and J 10 bases, leaving 25 bases between the germline ends. The CDR3 here is CASTTWASLKGGKLFF. CDR3 coding DNA: TGTGCCAGCACCACTTGGGCCTCCCTTAAGGGAGGAAAACTGTTTTTT.

This clonotype was observed at least ten times. This chain links TRBV7-2 with TRBJ2-3; 9 bases are shared with TRBD2. The V gene end was trimmed by 2 bases and the J gene end by 1 base; junction bases not matched to a gene: 4. CDR1 is SGHTA and CDR2 is FQGNSA in the germline V gene. CDR3 length equals 16 residues. CDR3 residues: CASSLMRGGGTDTQYF. The CDR3 nucleotides are TGTGCCAGCAGCTTAATGCGGGGGGGCGGCACAGATACGCAGTATTTT.

This clonotype was seen a few times. This chain links TRBV6-5 with TRBJ2-1; D not certain. V shed 5 bases and J shed 6 bases, with 14 bases lying between them. Germline V gene sequence: CDR1 MNHEY, CDR2 SVGAGI. The CDR3 contains 14 residues. The CDR3 region has the DNA TGTGCCAGCAGTCGTCCGGGTTGGGGCAATGAGCAGTTCTTC. Protein sequence: CASSRPGWGNEQFF.

Regarding this clonotype: Just one base apart from a much larger clone, this may be a read error. This rearrangement joins TRBV10-3 to TRBJ2-7; TRBD2 agrees at 8 bases. Germline CDR1 ENHRY, CDR2 SYGVKD. The CDR3 length is 14 residues. CDR3 amino acids: CPISAAGVNYEQYF. DNA of the CDR3: TGTCCCATCAGTGCAGCGGGGGTTAATTACGAGCAGTACTTC.

This clonotype was found many times. This chain joins TRBV20-1 and TRBJ2-5, with 8 nucleotides matching TRBD1. Germline CDR1 and CDR2: DFQATT and SNEGSKA (reference sequence). The J segment lost 2 bases and the V segment lost 1 base, leaving 0 bases of the junction unmatched. The CDR3 runs to 13 residues. The CDR3 DNA is TGCAGTGCTAGAGGGACAGGGCAAGAGACCCAGTACTTC. Translated, it gives CSARGTGQETQYF.

This chain links TRBV4-3 with TRBJ2-3; possibly TRBD1 or TRBD2 for D (5 bases each). CDR3 size: 18 residues. Trimming pared 0 bases from V and 0 bases from J, leaving 16 bases between. Germline assignment: CDR1 LGHNA and CDR2 YSLEER. The chain's CDR3 is CASSQDGMGEWSTDTQYF. In nucleotides, the CDR3 is TGCGCCAGCAGCCAAGATGGGATGGGGGAGTGGAGCACAGATACGCAGTATTTT.

About this clonotype itself: This clone may be a read error of a much larger clone one base away. The missing conserved phenylalanine or tryptophan at the end of this CDR3 makes a read error likely. The V gene is TRBV7-9, the J gene TRBJ2-5; 11 bases match TRBD1. The CDR3 sequence is 14 residues long. Trimming took 5 bases from V and 4 from J; bases not matched to a gene: 3. In germline, CDR1 is SEHNR, CDR2 FQNEAQ (reference sequence). In DNA form, the CDR3 reads TGTGCCAGCAGCCCGGGACAGGGGGTAGAGACCCAGTACTGC. It encodes CASSPGQGVETQYC.

The chain employs TRBV5-2 and TRBJ1-3. TRBV5-2 is flagged as a pseudogene. CDR3 length equals 12 residues. CDR3 sequence reads: CASKGSENTIYF. The CDR3 region has the DNA TGTGCCAGCAAGGGCTCTGAAAACACCATATATTTT.

The chain employs TRBV10-2 and TRBJ2-4; TRBD1 matches at 11 bases. The DNA end lines up better with TRBJ2-7; the J call may be wrong. This CDR3 is built from 16 residues. Germline V gives CDR1 WSHSY, CDR2 SAAADI. This CDR3 is CASRPPTGQGDYEQYF. As DNA, the CDR3 is TGCGCCAGCCGGCCCCCGACGGGACAGGGGGACTACGAGCAGTACTTC.

On this clonotype itself: One junction end disagrees with the germline gene, perhaps due to a read error. The chain links TRBV7-2 to TRBJ2-7, with TRBD2 matching over 8 bases. This CDR3 region has 16 residues. CDR1 is SGHTA, CDR2 FQGNSA, per germline. In DNA, the CDR3 is TGTGCCAGCAGCTCCTCCGCCAGCGGGAGCGCCTATGAGCAGTACTTC. It is translated as CASSSSASGSAYEQYF.

The chain is built from TRBV20-1 and TRBJ1-1; D gene uncertain. V lost 1 base and J lost 7, with 10 bases in between. Germline V gene lookup returns CDR1 DFQATT and CDR2 SNEGSKA (reference sequence). This CDR3 region has 12 residues. Here the CDR3 reads CSARAGFGEAFF. CDR3 DNA: TGCAGTGCTAGAGCTGGGTTCGGTGAAGCTTTCTTT.

In the case of this clonotype: This may be a read error, as it is one base from a much larger clone. This chain links TRBV20-1 with TRBJ2-7, with D maybe TRBD2 (6 bases). Trimming removed 5 bases at V and 5 bases at J, with 22 bases between. Per the germline V gene, CDR1 is DFQATT and CDR2 is SNEGSKA (reference sequence). The CDR3 has 15 amino acids. CDR3 in DNA: TGCAGTGCTCCGAACACGGGCGGAGGGCCCCACGAGCAGTACTTC. Protein: CSAPNTGGGPHEQYF.

A remark on this clonotype: A much larger clone differs from this one at a single base, so this may be a read error. The chain recombines TRBV20-1 with TRBJ1-2; no clear D gene. CDR3 length: 16 amino acids. CDR1 DFQATT and CDR2 SNEGSKA come from the germline V gene (reference sequence). V was clipped by 1 base and J by 0 bases, with 15 bases between them. The CDR3 DNA follows: TGCAGTGCTAGAGTTTCCTGCGAGCTAACTAACTATGGCTACACCTTC. It translates to CSARVSCELTNYGYTF.

The genes are TRBV20-1 and TRBJ2-3, with D tentatively TRBD1 (5 bases). V was clipped by 0 bases and J by 5 bases, with 15 bases between them. The V gene's germline CDR1 is DFQATT and CDR2 SNEGSKA (reference sequence). The CDR3 sequence is 15 residues long. CDR3 coding DNA: TGCAGTGCTAGAGATTCCAACACAGGTGAAGATACGCAGTATTTT. It translates to CSARDSNTGEDTQYF.

This chain's CDR3 is CSADEGTLAGTQYF. The CDR3, as DNA: TGCAGTGCTGACGAGGGGACGTTAGCGGGGACCCAGTACTTC. V and J are TRBV20-1 and TRBJ2-5; 7 nucleotides agree with TRBD2. The V and J ends lost 5 bases and 7 bases, in that order; junction bases with no gene match: 13. This CDR3 spans 14 amino acids. The V gene's germline CDR1 is DFQATT and CDR2 SNEGSKA (reference sequence).

The chain recombines TRBV5-1 with TRBJ2-3, with 12 bases lining up with TRBD1. The CDR3 sequence is 14 residues long. Germline CDR1 is SGHRS and CDR2 is YFSETQ. The V segment lost 5 bases and the J segment 14 bases; nucleotides outside the gene matches: 12. The DNA for the CDR3 is TGCGCCAGCAGTACTGGGACAGGGGGCTCTTTGGCGTATTTT. This sequence encodes CASSTGTGGSLAYF.

As to this clonotype: This may stem from a read error, because a much larger clone lies one nucleotide away. No DNA is shown, since the ends of the CDR3 on it are uncertain; the CDR3 is the one TCRdb lists. CDR3 sequence reads: CASSFGQGSTGERFF. The rearrangement uses TRBV6-6 and TRBJ2-2; the D call in the table, TRBD1, was not verified against the DNA. Germline assignment: CDR1 MNHNY and CDR2 SVGAGI (reference sequence). The CDR3 adds up to 15 amino acids, both ends counted.

The chain carries TRBV5-1 and TRBJ2-1, with unresolved D. V was shortened by 2 bases and J by 8 bases, with 20 bases between the two germline ends. The CDR3 has 16 residues. From germline, CDR1 is SGHRS and CDR2 YFSETQ. The CDR3 DNA follows: TGCGCCAGCAGCTTAGGAAGGGCCCGAAATTACGATGAGCAGTTCTTC. This encodes CASSLGRARNYDEQFF.

The table lists this clonotype with many counts. The junction departs from the called germline gene at one end, perhaps through a read error. The chain employs TRBV7-9 and TRBJ2-7; 9 positions match TRBD2. Germline values: CDR1 SEHNR, CDR2 FQNEAQ (reference sequence). The CDR3 loop spans 14 amino acids. Written as DNA, the CDR3 is TGTGCCAGCAGCGTAGCGGGGGAGACCTACGAGCAGTACTTC. Translated: CASSVAGETYEQYF.

The chain employs TRBV18 and TRBJ2-7, with TRBD1 matching over 9 bases. The germline CDR1 and CDR2 sequences are KGHSH and LQKENI. The ends lost 5 bases at V and 4 bases at J; junction bases unmatched: 9. The CDR3 covers 15 residues. The CDR3 region is CASSSDGQGRYEQYF. The CDR3 region has the DNA TGTGCCAGCTCATCGGATGGACAGGGGAGATACGAGCAGTACTTC.

This rearrangement joins TRBV20-1 to TRBJ2-1; TRBD2 matches 7 bases. This CDR3 has 15 residues. V dropped 1 base and J dropped 3; count of bases not matched to a gene: 6. Germline loops: CDR1 DFQATT, CDR2 SNEGSKA (reference sequence). The CDR3 loop is CSARVGGGFYNEQFF. The CDR3 DNA reads as TGCAGTGCTAGAGTTGGGGGGGGATTCTACAATGAGCAGTTCTTC.

The V call is TRBV14, the J call TRBJ2-7, with TRBD2 matching over 9 bases. V was clipped by 1 base and J by 4 bases; unmatched bases: 8. Germline V gives CDR1 SGHDN, CDR2 FVKESK. This CDR3 region has 16 residues. Here the CDR3 reads CASSQALAGRNYEQYF. The CDR3 coding sequence is TGTGCCAGCAGCCAAGCTCTAGCGGGACGAAATTACGAGCAGTACTTC.

This clonotype was observed a handful of times. The CDR3 coding sequence is TGTGCCAGCAGCGCGGACTGGCCTCCACGCTACGAGCAGTACTTC. It codes for CASSADWPPRYEQYF. The chain joins TRBV3-1 to TRBJ2-7; a weak D match, TRBD2 (5 bases). This CDR3 region has 15 residues. Trimming removed 5 bases at V and 3 bases at J, with 17 bases between. Germline-derived CDR1 and CDR2 are LGHDT and YNNKEL (reference sequence).

This chain links TRBV10-3 with TRBJ2-1; 7 bases fit TRBD2. CDR3 length: 15 amino acids. The germline V gene has CDR1 ENHRY and CDR2 SYGVKD. V gave up 5 bases and J gave up 5 bases; unmatched junction bases: 9. The CDR3 here is CAISTGGLVNNEQFF. CDR3 bases: TGTGCCATCAGTACGGGCGGACTAGTTAACAATGAGCAGTTCTTC.

The gene calls are TRBV7-9 and TRBJ2-1, with D unresolved. The CDR3 covers 14 residues. The V end was cut by 5 bases, the J end by 4 bases, with 12 bases between. Germline CDR1 is SEHNR and CDR2 is FQNEAQ (reference sequence). CDR3 protein: CASSQQTSYNEQFF. The CDR3, as DNA: TGTGCCAGCAGCCAACAAACAAGTTACAATGAGCAGTTCTTC.

This clonotype came up once. This chain joins TRBV6-1 and TRBJ1-1; no definite D call. V shed 7 bases and J shed 10 bases, with 10 bases lying between them. This CDR3 comprises 10 residues. CDR1 is MNHNS, CDR2 SASEGT, per germline. The CDR3 sequence is CASKPGGAFF. The CDR3 DNA reads TGTGCCAGCAAACCAGGAGGAGCTTTCTTT.

V is TRBV2 and J is TRBJ2-5; no firm D call. The germline V gene has CDR1 SNHLY and CDR2 FYNNEI. The CDR3 sequence is 13 residues long. Trimming took 5 bases from V and 5 from J, leaving 12 bases between them. The CDR3 region has the DNA TGTGCCAGCAGTTCTAGTGAATTGGAGACCCAGTACTTC. This sequence encodes CASSSSELETQYF.

This clonotype was counted only a few times. The gene calls are TRBV29-1 and TRBJ2-7; TRBD1 or TRBD2 may be the D gene (6 bases each). This CDR3 is built from 11 residues. Looked up from germline, CDR1 is SQVTM and CDR2 is ANQGSEA. With 5 bases removed from V and 9 bases from J, the gap between germline ends came to 14 bases. CDR3: CSVSGALGQYF. CDR3 sequence (DNA): TGCAGCGTTTCGGGGGCCCTTGGGCAGTACTTC.

The genes are TRBV30 and TRBJ2-7, with unresolved D. CDR1 is GTSNPN, CDR2 SVGIG, per germline (reference sequence). The CDR3 is 14 residues long. The V end lost 0 bases, the J end lost 7 bases, and 16 bases lay between the germline ends. The CDR3 sequence: CAWSVNAGFGEQYF. The CDR3 DNA follows: TGTGCCTGGAGTGTAAATGCTGGGTTTGGGGAGCAGTACTTC.

This clonotype was seen once. The chain recombines TRBV20-1 with TRBJ1-1, with 9 bases that match TRBD1. Trimming cost V 5 bases and J 5 bases; bases outside gene matches: 6. CDR1 is DFQATT, CDR2 SNEGSKA, per germline (reference sequence). This CDR3 contains 13 residues. The CDR3 is CSAFTQGATEAFF. The CDR3 DNA is TGCAGTGCTTTTACACAGGGGGCTACTGAAGCTTTCTTT.